The rows below give T cell receptor beta chains drawn from one sample of a study of control samples from healthy donors and cancer patients. The data were produced by immunoSEQ multiplex PCR, yet TCRdb's version contains in-frame clones alone and is incomplete. Here the sample spans about 130,000 clones, around 92% being singletons. Sequenced input: blood. These TCRs come from a woman aged 45-60 years in good health. Both conserved end residues are trimmed from each CDR3. Each record gives: clone size, V gene, J gene, CDR3 protein. Only part of the rows carry a size: once, few, many, or a class if the clone is expanded.

size: NA; V: TRBV7-8; J: TRBJ1-2; CDR3: ASSASGYYGYT
size: NA; V: TRBV5-1; J: TRBJ1-5; CDR3: ASSHGGGGNQPQH
size: NA; V: TRBV6-4; J: TRBJ2-2; CDR3: ASSEQGGGELF
size: NA; V: TRBV15; J: TRBJ2-7; CDR3: ATSTTLEGGALVQQY
size: NA; V: TRBV2; J: TRBJ1-4; CDR3: ASRGGQVPNEKLF
size: NA; V: TRBV19; J: TRBJ2-3; CDR3: ASSIWGASTDTQY
size: NA; V: TRBV6-4; J: TRBJ1-6; CDR3: ASSVAGDVSPLH
size: NA; V: TRBV7-8; J: TRBJ1-5; CDR3: ASSLGRRDNQPQH
size: once; V: TRBV7-9; J: TRBJ2-2; CDR3: ASSLVGQGPTGELF
size: NA; V: TRBV6-5; J: TRBJ2-1; CDR3: ASSYQIQGYNEQF
size: NA; V: TRBV5-6; J: TRBJ1-1; CDR3: ASSLASAEAF
size: few; V: TRBV4-1; J: TRBJ2-1; CDR3: ASSQTSGGASYNEQF
size: NA; V: TRBV6-5; J: TRBJ1-2; CDR3: ASSPISETGYT
size: NA; V: TRBV5-1; J: TRBJ1-2; CDR3: ASGLQAGTRANYGYT
size: NA; V: TRBV30; J: TRBJ1-2; CDR3: AWSRQGNYGYT
size: NA; V: TRBV18; J: TRBJ1-2; CDR3: ASSPQRGVYGYT
size: NA; V: TRBV2; J: TRBJ2-1; CDR3: ATYNNEQF
size: NA; V: TRBV30; J: TRBJ1-4; CDR3: ASTGLLPNEKLF
size: NA; V: TRBV9; J: TRBJ2-2; CDR3: ASSTQGGSDTGELF
size: NA; V: TRBV27; J: TRBJ2-1; CDR3: ASSLSLGLGEF
size: NA; V: TRBV27; J: TRBJ1-5; CDR3: ATSRGRGQPQH
size: NA; V: TRBV7-9; J: TRBJ1-1; CDR3: ASSSSGTMNTEAF
size: NA; V: TRBV6-6; J: TRBJ1-5; CDR3: ASSYGDGNQPQH
size: NA; V: TRBV24-1; J: TRBJ2-3; CDR3: ATSDRWDSTDTQY
size: few; V: TRBV14; J: TRBJ2-3; CDR3: ASSPGLAGPGYGTDTQY
size: NA; V: TRBV7-9; J: TRBJ2-3; CDR3: ASSLAPQDTQY
size: NA; V: TRBV13; J: TRBJ1-1; CDR3: ASRGKAGQNTEAF
size: once; V: TRBV11-2; J: TRBJ1-1; CDR3: ASRVDIKSTEAF
size: NA; V: TRBV6-6; J: TRBJ2-3; CDR3: ASSYDRTRKDTQY
size: NA; V: TRBV19; J: TRBJ2-2; CDR3: ASSGGGTGELF
size: NA; V: TRBV24-1; J: TRBJ1-2; CDR3: ATSDPVKNGYT
size: NA; V: TRBV27; J: TRBJ1-5; CDR3: ASRPGPRQPQH
size: NA; V: TRBV19; J: TRBJ1-2; CDR3: ASSLDRVYGYT
size: few; V: TRBV2; J: TRBJ2-2; CDR3: ASSYRLAGGMNTGELF
size: once; V: TRBV5-6; J: TRBJ2-2; CDR3: ASSLLRSYTGELF
size: NA; V: TRBV11-3; J: TRBJ2-5; CDR3: ASSLGSRSKGETQY
size: NA; V: TRBV13; J: TRBJ1-3; CDR3: ASSLGLMRQGRNTIY
size: NA; V: TRBV27; J: TRBJ1-1; CDR3: ASSFGRPNTEAF
size: NA; V: TRBV6-2/TRBV6-3; J: TRBJ2-3; CDR3: ASSWDLTLQDTQY
size: once; V: TRBV28; J: TRBJ1-2; CDR3: ASRIGGGDYGYT
size: once; V: TRBV7-9; J: TRBJ1-2; CDR3: ASSSDRVSASDGYT
size: NA; V: TRBV19; J: TRBJ1-1; CDR3: ASSRFSSGGTEAF
size: few; V: TRBV5-1; J: TRBJ2-1; CDR3: ASSLALISPLNEQF
size: NA; V: TRBV7-9; J: TRBJ1-1; CDR3: ASSLVLGLAEAF
size: NA; V: TRBV7-8; J: TRBJ2-1; CDR3: ASSHSIDRWTSGSSPEQF
size: NA; V: TRBV19; J: TRBJ2-7; CDR3: ASSREREPHEQY
size: NA; V: TRBV29-1; J: TRBJ2-1; CDR3: SAVTGTNEQF
size: NA; V: TRBV7-9; J: TRBJ2-5; CDR3: ASSLGTSFIETQY
size: NA; V: TRBV5-1; J: TRBJ1-2; CDR3: ASSKGTGGLGYT
size: NA; V: TRBV5-1; J: TRBJ1-6; CDR3: ASSLGQVKDSPLH
size: NA; V: TRBV19; J: TRBJ2-5; CDR3: ASSARQGAVETQY
size: NA; V: TRBV2; J: TRBJ2-1; CDR3: ASSLSGLAYNEQF